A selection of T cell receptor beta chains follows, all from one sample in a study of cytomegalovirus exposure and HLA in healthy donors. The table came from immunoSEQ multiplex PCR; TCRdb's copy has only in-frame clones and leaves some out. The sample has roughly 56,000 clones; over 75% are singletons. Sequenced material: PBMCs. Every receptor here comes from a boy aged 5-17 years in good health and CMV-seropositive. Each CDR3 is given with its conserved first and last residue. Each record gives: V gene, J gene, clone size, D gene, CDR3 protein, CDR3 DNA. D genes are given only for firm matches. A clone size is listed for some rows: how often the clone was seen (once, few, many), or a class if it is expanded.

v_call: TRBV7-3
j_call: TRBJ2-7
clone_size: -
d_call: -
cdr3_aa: CASSLNPLAEQYF
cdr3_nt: TGTGCCAGCAGCTTGAATCCCCTGGCCGAGCAGTACTTC

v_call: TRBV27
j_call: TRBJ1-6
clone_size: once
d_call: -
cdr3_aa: CASTLGGPINSPLHF
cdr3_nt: TGTGCCAGCACTCTGGGGGGGCCGATCAATTCACCCCTCCACTTT

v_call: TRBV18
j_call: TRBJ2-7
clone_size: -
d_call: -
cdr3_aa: CASSQMGRSYEQYF
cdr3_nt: TGTGCCAGCTCACAAATGGGGCGCTCCTACGAGCAGTACTTC

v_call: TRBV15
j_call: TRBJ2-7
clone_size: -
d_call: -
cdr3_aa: CATSRDPSIEQYF
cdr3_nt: TGTGCCACCAGCAGAGACCCTAGTATCGAGCAGTACTTC

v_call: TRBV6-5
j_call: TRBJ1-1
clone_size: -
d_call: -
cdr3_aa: CASSREPNTEAFF
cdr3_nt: TGTGCCAGCAGCCGGGAACCCAACACTGAAGCTTTCTTT

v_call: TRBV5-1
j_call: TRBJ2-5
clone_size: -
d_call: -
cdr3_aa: CASSRSYVRETQYF
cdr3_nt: TGCGCCAGCAGCCGATCTTACGTGAGGGAGACCCAGTACTTC

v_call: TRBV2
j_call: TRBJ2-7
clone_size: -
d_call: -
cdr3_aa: CATSSGPYEQYF
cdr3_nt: TGTGCCACCTCATCGGGTCCCTACGAGCAGTACTTC

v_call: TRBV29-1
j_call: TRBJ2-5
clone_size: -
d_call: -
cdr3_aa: CSVVVSIQETQYF
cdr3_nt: TGCAGCGTTGTGGTCTCTATCCAAGAGACCCAGTACTTC

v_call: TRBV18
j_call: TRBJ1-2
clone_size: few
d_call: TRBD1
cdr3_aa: CASSPGTGDNGYTF
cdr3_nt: TGTGCCAGCTCACCAGGGACAGGAGATAATGGCTACACCTTC

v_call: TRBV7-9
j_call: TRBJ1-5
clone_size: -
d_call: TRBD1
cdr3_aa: CASSLGDSHQPQHF
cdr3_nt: TGTGCCAGCAGCTTAGGGGACAGTCATCAGCCCCAGCATTTT

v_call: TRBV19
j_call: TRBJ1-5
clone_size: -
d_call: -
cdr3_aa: CASSISLYWPQHF
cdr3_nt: TGTGCCAGTAGTATAAGCCTTTATTGGCCCCAGCATTTT

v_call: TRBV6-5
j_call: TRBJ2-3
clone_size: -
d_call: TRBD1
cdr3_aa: CASNRDRTTDTQYF
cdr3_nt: TGTGCCAGCAATCGGGACAGGACCACAGATACGCAGTATTTT

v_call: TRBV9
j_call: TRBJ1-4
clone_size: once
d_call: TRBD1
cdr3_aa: CASSVGQYNEKLFF
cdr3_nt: TGTGCCAGCAGCGTGGGACAGTATAATGAAAAACTGTTTTTT

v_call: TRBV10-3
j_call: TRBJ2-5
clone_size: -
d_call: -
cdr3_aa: CAISATGTQETQYF
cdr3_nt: TGTGCCATCAGTGCTACAGGGACCCAAGAGACCCAGTACTTC

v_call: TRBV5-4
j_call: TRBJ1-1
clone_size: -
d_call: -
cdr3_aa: CASSRTGHEAFF
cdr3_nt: TGTGCCAGCAGCCGAACAGGGCATGAAGCTTTCTTT

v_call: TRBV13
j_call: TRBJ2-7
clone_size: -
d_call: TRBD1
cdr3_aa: CASSFTGVSYEQYF
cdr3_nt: TGTGCCAGCAGCTTCACAGGGGTATCTTACGAGCAGTACTTC

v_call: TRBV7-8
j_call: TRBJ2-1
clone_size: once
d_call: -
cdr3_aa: CASSLSRVTGDEQFF
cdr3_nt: TGTGCCAGCAGCTTATCCAGGGTCACAGGCGATGAGCAGTTCTTC

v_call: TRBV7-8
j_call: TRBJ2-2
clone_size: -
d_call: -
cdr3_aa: CASSLDLVSTGELFF
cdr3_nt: TGTGCCAGCAGCTTAGACCTAGTCTCCACCGGGGAGCTGTTTTTT

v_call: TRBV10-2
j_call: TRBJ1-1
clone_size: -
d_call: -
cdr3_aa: CASSESATHRGAFF
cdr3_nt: TGCGCCAGCAGTGAGTCGGCCACTCACCGGGGAGCTTTCTTT

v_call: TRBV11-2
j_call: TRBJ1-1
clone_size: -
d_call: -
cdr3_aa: CASSLYGGDTEAFF
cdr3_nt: TGTGCCAGCAGCTTATACGGGGGAGACACTGAAGCTTTCTTT

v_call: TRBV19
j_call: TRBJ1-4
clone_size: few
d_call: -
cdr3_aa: CASTRTGGTNEKLFF
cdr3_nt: TGTGCCAGTACTAGAACGGGGGGGACTAATGAAAAACTGTTTTTT

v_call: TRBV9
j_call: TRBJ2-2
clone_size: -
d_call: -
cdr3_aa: CASTLGSTGELFF
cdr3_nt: TGTGCCAGCACCTTGGGGAGCACCGGGGAGCTGTTTTTT

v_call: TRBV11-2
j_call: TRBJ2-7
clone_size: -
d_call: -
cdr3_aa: CASNLPGTPYEQYF
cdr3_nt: TGTGCCAGCAACCTCCCCGGGACTCCCTACGAGCAGTACTTC

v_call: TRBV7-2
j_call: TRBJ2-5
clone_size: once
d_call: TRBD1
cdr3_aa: CASSFDREGTQYF
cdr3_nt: TGTGCCAGCAGCTTCGACAGGGAAGGGACCCAGTACTTC

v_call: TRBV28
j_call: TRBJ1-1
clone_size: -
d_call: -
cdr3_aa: CASSYRLGANTEAFF
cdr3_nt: TGTGCCAGCAGTTATCGACTGGGGGCGAACACTGAAGCTTTCTTT

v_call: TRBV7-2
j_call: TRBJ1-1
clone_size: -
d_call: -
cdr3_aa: CASSYRYTSTEAFF
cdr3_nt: TGTGCCAGCAGCTACAGGTACACCAGCACTGAAGCTTTCTTT

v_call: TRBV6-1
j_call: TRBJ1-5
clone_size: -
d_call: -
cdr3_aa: CASRATVNQPQHF
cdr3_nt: TGTGCCAGCAGGGCGACAGTTAATCAGCCCCAGCATTTT

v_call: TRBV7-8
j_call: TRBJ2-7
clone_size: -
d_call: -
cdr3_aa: CASSLTPGVLNEQYF
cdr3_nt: TGTGCCAGCAGCTTAACTCCAGGGGTGTTAAACGAGCAGTACTTC

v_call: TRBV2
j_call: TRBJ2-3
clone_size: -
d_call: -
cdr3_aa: CASNGGGEYGDTQYF
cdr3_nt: TGTGCCAGCAATGGAGGGGGCGAGTACGGCGATACGCAGTATTTT

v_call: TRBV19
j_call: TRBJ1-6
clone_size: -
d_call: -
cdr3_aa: CASTQTDASNSPLHF
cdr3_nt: TGTGCCAGTACCCAGACAGATGCGAGCAATTCACCCCTCCACTTT

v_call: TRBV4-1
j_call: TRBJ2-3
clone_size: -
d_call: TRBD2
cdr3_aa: CASSLGGITDTQYF
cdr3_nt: TGCGCCAGCAGCCTCGGGGGGATCACAGATACGCAGTATTTT

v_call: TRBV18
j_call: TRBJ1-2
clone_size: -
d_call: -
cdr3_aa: CASSPVASAGGYTF
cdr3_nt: TGTGCCAGCTCACCGGTTGCATCAGCCGGGGGCTACACCTTC

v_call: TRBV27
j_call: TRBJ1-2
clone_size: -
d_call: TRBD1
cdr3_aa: CASSPRQGHLYGYTF
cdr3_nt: TGTGCCAGCAGTCCTCGACAGGGCCACCTCTATGGCTACACCTTC

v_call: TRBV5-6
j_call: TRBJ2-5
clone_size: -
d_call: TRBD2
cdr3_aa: CASSPGQAGGKETQYF
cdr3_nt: TGTGCCAGCAGCCCGGGGCAAGCGGGGGGGAAAGAGACCCAGTACTTC

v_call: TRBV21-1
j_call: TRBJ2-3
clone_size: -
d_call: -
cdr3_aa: CASSKLERSSPPHTQYF
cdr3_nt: TGTGCCAGCAGCAAATTAGAGCGGTCCAGCCCCCCCCATACGCAGTATTTT

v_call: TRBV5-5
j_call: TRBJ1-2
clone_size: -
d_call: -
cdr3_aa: CASRPTGTYGYTF
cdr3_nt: TGTGCCAGCAGGCCTACAGGGACCTATGGCTACACCTTC

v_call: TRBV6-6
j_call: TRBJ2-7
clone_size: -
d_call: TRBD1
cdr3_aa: CASCEGTGVPEQYF
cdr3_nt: TGTGCCAGTTGCGAGGGGACAGGAGTCCCCGAGCAGTACTTC

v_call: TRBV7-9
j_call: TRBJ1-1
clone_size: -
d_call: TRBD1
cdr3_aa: CASSLRNRGDMNTEAFF
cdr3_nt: TGTGCCAGCAGCTTAAGAAACAGGGGAGATATGAACACTGAAGCTTTCTTT

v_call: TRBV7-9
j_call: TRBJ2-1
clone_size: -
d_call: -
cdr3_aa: CVSSLVSYSEQFF
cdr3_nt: TGTGTCAGCAGCTTAGTCAGCTACAGTGAGCAGTTCTTC

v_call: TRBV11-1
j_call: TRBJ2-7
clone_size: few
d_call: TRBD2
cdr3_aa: CASSSPLAGVSYEQYF
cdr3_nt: TGTGCCAGCAGCTCCCCCCTAGCGGGGGTATCCTACGAGCAGTACTTC

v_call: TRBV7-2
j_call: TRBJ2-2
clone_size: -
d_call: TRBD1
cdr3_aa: CASSRQGAGTGELFF
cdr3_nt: TGTGCCAGCAGCCGACAGGGGGCCGGCACCGGGGAGCTGTTTTTT

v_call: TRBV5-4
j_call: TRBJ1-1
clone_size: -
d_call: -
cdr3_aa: CASSFTGNTEAFF
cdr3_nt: TGTGCCAGCAGCTTCACAGGAAACACTGAAGCTTTCTTT

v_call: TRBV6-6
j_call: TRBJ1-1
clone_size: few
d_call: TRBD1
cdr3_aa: CASSPRDRGGTEAFF
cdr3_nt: TGTGCCAGCAGTCCCAGGGACAGGGGAGGCACTGAAGCTTTCTTT

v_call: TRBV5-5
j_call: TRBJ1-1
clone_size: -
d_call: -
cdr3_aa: CASRIHESTEAFF
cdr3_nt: TGTGCCAGCAGAATACACGAATCGACTGAAGCTTTCTTT

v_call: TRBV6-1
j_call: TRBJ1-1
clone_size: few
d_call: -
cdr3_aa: CASSVGQGFTEAFF
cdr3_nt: TGTGCCAGCAGTGTTGGGCAGGGTTTTACTGAAGCTTTCTTT

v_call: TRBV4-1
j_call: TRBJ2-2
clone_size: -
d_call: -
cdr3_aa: CASSQGIGADTGELFF
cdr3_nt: TGCGCCAGCAGCCAAGGTATTGGGGCGGACACCGGGGAGCTGTTTTTT

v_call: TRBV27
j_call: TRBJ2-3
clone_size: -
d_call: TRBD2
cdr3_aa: CASRQGGRDTQYF
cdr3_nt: TGTGCCAGCAGGCAGGGCGGGAGAGATACGCAGTATTTT

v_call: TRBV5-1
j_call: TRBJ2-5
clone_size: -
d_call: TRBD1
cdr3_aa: CASSPPGQGETQYF
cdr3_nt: TGCGCCAGCAGCCCCCCAGGACAGGGCGAGACCCAGTACTTC

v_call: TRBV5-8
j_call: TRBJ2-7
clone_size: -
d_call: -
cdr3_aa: CASKAGSYEQYF
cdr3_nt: TGTGCCAGCAAAGCAGGCTCCTACGAGCAGTACTTC

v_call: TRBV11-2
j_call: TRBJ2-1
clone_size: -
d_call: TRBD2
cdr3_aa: CASSLWGGVSSYNEQFF
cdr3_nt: TGTGCCAGCAGCTTATGGGGGGGGGTCAGCTCCTACAATGAGCAGTTCTTC

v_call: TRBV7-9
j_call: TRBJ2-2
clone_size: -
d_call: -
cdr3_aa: CASSPLGHRNTGELFF
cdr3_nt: TGTGCCAGCAGCCCATTAGGACACAGGAACACCGGGGAGCTGTTTTTT

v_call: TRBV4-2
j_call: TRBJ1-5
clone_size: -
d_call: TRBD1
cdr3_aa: CASSQDAGQGGQPQHF
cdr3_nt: TGTGCCAGCAGCCAAGATGCGGGACAGGGTGGCCAGCCCCAGCATTTT

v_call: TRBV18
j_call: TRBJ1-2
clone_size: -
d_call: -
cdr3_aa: CASSHGAGEQSYGYTF
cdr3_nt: TGTGCCAGCTCACACGGGGCGGGGGAGCAGAGCTATGGCTACACCTTC

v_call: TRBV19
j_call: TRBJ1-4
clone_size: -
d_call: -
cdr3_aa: CASSIDQGATNEKLFF
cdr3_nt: TGTGCCAGTAGTATAGATCAGGGCGCAACTAATGAAAAACTGTTTTTT

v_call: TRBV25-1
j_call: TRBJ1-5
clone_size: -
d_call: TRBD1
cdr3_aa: CASATGGNQPQHF
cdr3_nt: TGTGCCAGCGCGACAGGGGGCAATCAGCCCCAGCATTTT

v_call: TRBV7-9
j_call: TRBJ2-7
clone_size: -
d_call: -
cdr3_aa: CASSRTGMGYEQYF
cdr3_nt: TGTGCCAGCAGCCGTACAGGGATGGGCTACGAGCAGTACTTC

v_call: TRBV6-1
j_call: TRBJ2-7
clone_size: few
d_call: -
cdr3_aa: CASTPDRGATYEQYF
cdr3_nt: TGTGCCAGCACTCCGGATCGCGGGGCGACCTACGAGCAGTACTTC